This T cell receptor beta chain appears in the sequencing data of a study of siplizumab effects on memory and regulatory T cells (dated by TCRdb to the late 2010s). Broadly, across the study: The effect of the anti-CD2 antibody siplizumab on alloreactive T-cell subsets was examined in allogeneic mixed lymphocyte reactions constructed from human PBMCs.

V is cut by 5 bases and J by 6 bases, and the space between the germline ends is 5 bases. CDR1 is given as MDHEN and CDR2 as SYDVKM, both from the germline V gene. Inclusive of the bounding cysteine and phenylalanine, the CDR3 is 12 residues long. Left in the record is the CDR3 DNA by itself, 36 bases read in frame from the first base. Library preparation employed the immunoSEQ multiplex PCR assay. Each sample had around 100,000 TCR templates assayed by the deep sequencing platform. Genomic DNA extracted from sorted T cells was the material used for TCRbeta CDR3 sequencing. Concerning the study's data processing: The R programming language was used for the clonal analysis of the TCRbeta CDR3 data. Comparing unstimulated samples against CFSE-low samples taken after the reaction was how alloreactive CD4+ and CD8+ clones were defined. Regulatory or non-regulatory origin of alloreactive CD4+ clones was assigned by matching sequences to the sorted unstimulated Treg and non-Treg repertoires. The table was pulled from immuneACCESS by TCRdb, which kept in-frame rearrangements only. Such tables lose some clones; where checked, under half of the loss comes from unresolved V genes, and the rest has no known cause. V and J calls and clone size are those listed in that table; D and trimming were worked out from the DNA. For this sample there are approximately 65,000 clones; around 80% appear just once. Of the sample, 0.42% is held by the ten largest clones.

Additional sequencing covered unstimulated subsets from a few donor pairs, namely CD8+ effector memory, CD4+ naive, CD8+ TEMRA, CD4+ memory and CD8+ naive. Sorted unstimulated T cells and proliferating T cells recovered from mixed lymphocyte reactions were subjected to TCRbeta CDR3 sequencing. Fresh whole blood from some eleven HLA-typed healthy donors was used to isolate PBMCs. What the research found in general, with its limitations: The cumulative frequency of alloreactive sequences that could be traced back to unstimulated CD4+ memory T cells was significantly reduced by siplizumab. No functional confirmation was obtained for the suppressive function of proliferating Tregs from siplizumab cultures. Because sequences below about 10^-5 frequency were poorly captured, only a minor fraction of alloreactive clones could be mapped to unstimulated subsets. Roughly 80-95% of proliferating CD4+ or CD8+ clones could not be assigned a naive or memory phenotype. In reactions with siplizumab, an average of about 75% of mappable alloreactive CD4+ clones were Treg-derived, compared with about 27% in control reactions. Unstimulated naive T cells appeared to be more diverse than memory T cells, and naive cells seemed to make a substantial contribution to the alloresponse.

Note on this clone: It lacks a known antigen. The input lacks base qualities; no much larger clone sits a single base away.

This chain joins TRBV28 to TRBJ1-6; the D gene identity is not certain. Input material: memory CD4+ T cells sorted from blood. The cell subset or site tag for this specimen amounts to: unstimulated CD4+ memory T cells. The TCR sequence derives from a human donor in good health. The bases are TGTGCCAGCAGTCAAACTAATTCACCCCTCCACTTT. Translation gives CASSQTNSPLHF.